These T cell receptor beta chains were read from a single sample in a study of T cell repertoires in cytomegalovirus infection. MiXCR was run by TCRdb on the reads, yielding one entry per CDR3 protein. The data hold almost 500,000 distinct CDR3 sequences, with approximately 11% observed a single time. The sample consisted of PBMCs. The receptor source for this set is a human donor in good health (CMV status not recorded). Some clones in this sample may be carry-over from other donors' samples. CDR3s include the opening cysteine and the closing phenylalanine or tryptophan. Fields, in order: J gene, D gene, V gene, clone size, CDR3 DNA, CDR3 protein. A D gene is named only where the DNA matches it firmly. A row's size may be missing; if present it is once, few, many or a size class.

j_gene: TRBJ2-1; d_gene: -; v_gene: TRBV6-2/TRBV6-3; abundance: few; CDR3nt: TGTGCCAGCAGTTACGAGTTTCCCTACAATGAGCAGTTCTTC; CDR3aa: CASSYEFPYNEQFF
j_gene: TRBJ2-7; d_gene: -; v_gene: TRBV2; abundance: few; CDR3nt: TGTGCCAGCAGGGACGCGTACGAGCAGTACTTC; CDR3aa: CASRDAYEQYF
j_gene: TRBJ2-5; d_gene: -; v_gene: TRBV9; abundance: many; CDR3nt: TGTGCCAGCAGCGTAGGAGGGGTCTTAGAGACCCAGTACTTC; CDR3aa: CASSVGGVLETQYF
j_gene: TRBJ2-3; d_gene: TRBD2; v_gene: TRBV27; abundance: many; CDR3nt: TGTGCCAGCAGCCGTAGCGGGGGGGGTCGCACAGATACGCAGTATTTT; CDR3aa: CASSRSGGGRTDTQYF
j_gene: TRBJ2-1; d_gene: TRBD1; v_gene: TRBV25-1; abundance: -; CDR3nt: TGTGCCAGCAATCTCCCGGGACAGTCGGTCCATGAGCAGTTCTTC; CDR3aa: CASNLPGQSVHEQFF
j_gene: TRBJ1-2; d_gene: -; v_gene: TRBV7-9; abundance: few; CDR3nt: TGTGCCAGCAGCTTAGGGGGGGGGGAGGCGAACCATGGCTACACCTTC; CDR3aa: CASSLGGGEANHGYTF
j_gene: TRBJ2-7; d_gene: -; v_gene: TRBV5-6; abundance: many; CDR3nt: TGTGCCAGCAGCTTGGGGACAGTAATCTACGAGCAGTACTTC; CDR3aa: CASSLGTVIYEQYF
j_gene: TRBJ2-7; d_gene: TRBD1; v_gene: TRBV29-1; abundance: many; CDR3nt: TGCAGCGATCGGACAGGCTACGAGCAGTACTTC; CDR3aa: CSDRTGYEQYF
j_gene: TRBJ2-5; d_gene: TRBD2; v_gene: TRBV19; abundance: many; CDR3nt: TGTGCCAGTACCCGTAGCGGGAACCCAGAGACCCAGTACTTC; CDR3aa: CASTRSGNPETQYF
j_gene: TRBJ2-3; d_gene: TRBD1; v_gene: TRBV19; abundance: few; CDR3nt: TGTGCCAGTAGCCTCCAGGGGGCTTTAGCAGATACGCAGTATTTT; CDR3aa: CASSLQGALADTQYF
j_gene: TRBJ1-3; d_gene: TRBD1; v_gene: TRBV5-4; abundance: -; CDR3nt: TGTGCCACCAGCCCCAGGGGGGGACAGGCATCTGGAAACACCATATATTTT; CDR3aa: CATSPRGGQASGNTIYF
j_gene: TRBJ2-7; d_gene: -; v_gene: TRBV9; abundance: few; CDR3nt: TGTGCCAGCAGCGTAACGGCCGGGCGTCGCGAGCAGTACTTC; CDR3aa: CASSVTAGRREQYF
j_gene: TRBJ2-3; d_gene: -; v_gene: TRBV3-1; abundance: few; CDR3nt: TGTGCCAGCAGCCGAATGGGGTCCGGCTTGGGCACAGATACGCAGTATTTT; CDR3aa: CASSRMGSGLGTDTQYF
j_gene: TRBJ1-1; d_gene: -; v_gene: TRBV28; abundance: -; CDR3nt: TGTGCCAGCAGTTTTGGGTTTTTCACTGAAGCTTTCTTT; CDR3aa: CASSFGFFTEAFF
j_gene: TRBJ1-6; d_gene: TRBD1; v_gene: TRBV4-2; abundance: many; CDR3nt: TGTGCCAGCAGCCAAGATCCTTCTACAGGGGGGAATTCACCCCTCCACTTT; CDR3aa: CASSQDPSTGGNSPLHF
j_gene: TRBJ2-7; d_gene: -; v_gene: TRBV20-1; abundance: -; CDR3nt: TGCAGTGCTAACGGGGACGTCTCCTACGAGCAGTACTTC; CDR3aa: CSANGDVSYEQYF
j_gene: TRBJ2-1; d_gene: -; v_gene: TRBV7-6; abundance: many; CDR3nt: TGTGCCAGCAGCTTATTTTTTAGCCTGGAGCAGTTCTTC; CDR3aa: CASSLFFSLEQFF
j_gene: TRBJ2-2; d_gene: -; v_gene: TRBV2; abundance: -; CDR3nt: TGTGCCAGCAGTAGGACTCCGAACACCGGGGAGCTGTTTTTT; CDR3aa: CASSRTPNTGELFF
j_gene: TRBJ2-7; d_gene: -; v_gene: TRBV27; abundance: many; CDR3nt: TGTGCCAGCAGTCCCCGGGTCGGTTCCTACGAGCAGTACTTC; CDR3aa: CASSPRVGSYEQYF
j_gene: TRBJ2-7; d_gene: -; v_gene: TRBV3-1; abundance: few; CDR3nt: TGTGCCAGCAGCCAAGATACTAACCTCTACGAGCAGTACTTC; CDR3aa: CASSQDTNLYEQYF
j_gene: TRBJ2-3; d_gene: -; v_gene: TRBV6-5; abundance: many; CDR3nt: TGTGCCAGCAACGGCGGGGTGGCAGATACGCAGTATTTT; CDR3aa: CASNGGVADTQYF
j_gene: TRBJ2-3; d_gene: -; v_gene: TRBV3-1; abundance: -; CDR3nt: TGTGCCAGCAGCTCCCTTTCCGGGCGCACAGATACGCAGTATTTT; CDR3aa: CASSSLSGRTDTQYF
j_gene: TRBJ2-2; d_gene: -; v_gene: TRBV28; abundance: -; CDR3nt: TGTGCCAGCAGTCTCCCCTTTTGGGGGAGGCCCCAGGGAGGGGAGCTGTTTTTT; CDR3aa: CASSLPFWGRPQGGELFF
j_gene: TRBJ2-7; d_gene: TRBD2; v_gene: TRBV4-1; abundance: few; CDR3nt: TGCGCCAGCAGCCAAGTAACGGCGGGGGGGCTGTACGAGCAGTACTTC; CDR3aa: CASSQVTAGGLYEQYF
j_gene: TRBJ2-5; d_gene: -; v_gene: TRBV15; abundance: -; CDR3nt: TGTGCCACCAGCAGAGATATAATTAAGAGAGAGACCCAGTACTTC; CDR3aa: CATSRDIIKRETQYF
j_gene: TRBJ2-3; d_gene: TRBD1; v_gene: TRBV20-1; abundance: -; CDR3nt: TGCAGTGCTTTAGACAGGGCCGTAGATACGCAGTATTTT; CDR3aa: CSALDRAVDTQYF
j_gene: TRBJ2-1; d_gene: TRBD2; v_gene: TRBV7-3; abundance: few; CDR3nt: TGTGCCAGCAGCTTCGGGACTAGTCAGCAGTTCTTC; CDR3aa: CASSFGTSQQFF
j_gene: TRBJ2-2; d_gene: -; v_gene: TRBV14; abundance: many; CDR3nt: TGTGCCAGCAGCCAAAGGGGTACCGGGGAGCTGTTTTTT; CDR3aa: CASSQRGTGELFF
j_gene: TRBJ1-1; d_gene: -; v_gene: TRBV29-1; abundance: many; CDR3nt: TGCAGCGCTCAGACAGGCCTGAACACTGAAGCTTTCTTT; CDR3aa: CSAQTGLNTEAFF
j_gene: TRBJ2-5; d_gene: TRBD1; v_gene: TRBV15; abundance: many; CDR3nt: TGTGCCACCAGCAGAGTTGGACAGGGTCGAGAGACCCAGTACTTC; CDR3aa: CATSRVGQGRETQYF
j_gene: TRBJ2-1; d_gene: -; v_gene: TRBV5-1; abundance: -; CDR3nt: TGCGCCAGCAGCTTAGACGACAGAACTTACAATGAGCAGTTCTTC; CDR3aa: CASSLDDRTYNEQFF
j_gene: TRBJ1-5; d_gene: -; v_gene: TRBV7-8; abundance: many; CDR3nt: TGTGCCAGCAGCTCCGAGGGGAGGCTTAACAATCAGCCCCAGCATTTT; CDR3aa: CASSSEGRLNNQPQHF
j_gene: TRBJ1-1; d_gene: TRBD1; v_gene: TRBV7-6; abundance: many; CDR3nt: TGTGCCAGCAGCCCCGGGACAGGGATTTTGAACACTGAAGCTTTCTTT; CDR3aa: CASSPGTGILNTEAFF
j_gene: TRBJ1-4; d_gene: -; v_gene: TRBV18; abundance: few; CDR3nt: TGTGCCAGCTCACCTGTCGCTCTCCTTGCAACTAATGAAAAACTGTTTTTT; CDR3aa: CASSPVALLATNEKLFF
j_gene: TRBJ2-5; d_gene: TRBD2; v_gene: TRBV9; abundance: few; CDR3nt: TGTGCCAGCAGCGTATCGTCGGCGGGAGACAGAGAGACCCAGTACTTC; CDR3aa: CASSVSSAGDRETQYF
j_gene: TRBJ2-5; d_gene: -; v_gene: TRBV6-1; abundance: many; CDR3nt: TGTGCCAGCAGCGGCGGACCTGCACGAACCCAAGAGACCCAGTACTTC; CDR3aa: CASSGGPARTQETQYF
j_gene: TRBJ1-5; d_gene: -; v_gene: TRBV12-3/TRBV12-4; abundance: many; CDR3nt: TGTGCCAGCAGTCCAATGGCGAATCAGCCCCAGCATTTT; CDR3aa: CASSPMANQPQHF
j_gene: TRBJ1-2; d_gene: -; v_gene: TRBV5-5; abundance: -; CDR3nt: TGTGCCAGCAACCGCCCGGGCACCCTAAGAGGCTACACCTTC; CDR3aa: CASNRPGTLRGYTF
j_gene: TRBJ1-3; d_gene: -; v_gene: TRBV20-1; abundance: few; CDR3nt: TGCAGTGCTAGCCGGGACACAGGAAACACCATATATTTT; CDR3aa: CSASRDTGNTIYF
j_gene: TRBJ1-2; d_gene: -; v_gene: TRBV12-3/TRBV12-4; abundance: many; CDR3nt: TGTGCCAGCATCAGGCCCCCGGCTGGCTATGGCTACACCTTC; CDR3aa: CASIRPPAGYGYTF
j_gene: TRBJ1-5; d_gene: TRBD1; v_gene: TRBV9; abundance: many; CDR3nt: TGTGCCAGCAGCGTCGGGGACAGGGCCAATCAGCCCCAGCATTTT; CDR3aa: CASSVGDRANQPQHF
j_gene: TRBJ1-1; d_gene: -; v_gene: TRBV5-6; abundance: many; CDR3nt: TGTGCCAGCAGCCAGACTCTCAGGAACACTGAAGCTTTCTTT; CDR3aa: CASSQTLRNTEAFF
j_gene: TRBJ2-1; d_gene: -; v_gene: TRBV6-5; abundance: few; CDR3nt: TGTGCCAGCAGTTACGGCGGCGGGGGCCCATACAATGAGCAGTTCTTC; CDR3aa: CASSYGGGGPYNEQFF
j_gene: TRBJ1-2; d_gene: TRBD1; v_gene: TRBV6-5; abundance: few; CDR3nt: TGTGCCAGCCAGGAGGACAGGCACTTTTCTGGCTACACCTTC; CDR3aa: CASQEDRHFSGYTF
j_gene: TRBJ2-3; d_gene: -; v_gene: TRBV11-2; abundance: -; CDR3nt: TGTGCCAGCAGCTTAGATTACGGAGTGGTTCTCAACACAGATACGCAGTATTTT; CDR3aa: CASSLDYGVVLNTDTQYF
j_gene: TRBJ1-1; d_gene: -; v_gene: TRBV11-2; abundance: few; CDR3nt: TGTGCCAGCAGCTTATGGGGCAACAGGGAAGCTTTCTTT; CDR3aa: CASSLWGNREAFF
j_gene: TRBJ1-2; d_gene: -; v_gene: TRBV24-1; abundance: many; CDR3nt: TGTGCCACCAGTGATTCCTTACACTATGGCTACACCTTC; CDR3aa: CATSDSLHYGYTF
j_gene: TRBJ2-5; d_gene: TRBD1; v_gene: TRBV7-2; abundance: many; CDR3nt: TGTGCCAGCAGCGAAGACAGGGGACAGACCCAGTACTTC; CDR3aa: CASSEDRGQTQYF
j_gene: TRBJ1-1; d_gene: -; v_gene: TRBV18; abundance: -; CDR3nt: TGTGCCAGCTCACTCCAGGGATTGGGCGGCACTGAAGCTTTCTTT; CDR3aa: CASSLQGLGGTEAFF
j_gene: TRBJ2-7; d_gene: -; v_gene: TRBV25-1; abundance: once; CDR3nt: TGTGCCAGTTGGACAGAAAGATCAGGGGAGCAGTACTTC; CDR3aa: CASWTERSGEQYF
j_gene: TRBJ1-5; d_gene: TRBD1; v_gene: TRBV28; abundance: many; CDR3nt: TGTGCCAGCCTTGGGAGACAGGGTTTTGAGCCCCAGCATTTT; CDR3aa: CASLGRQGFEPQHF
j_gene: TRBJ2-3; d_gene: -; v_gene: TRBV7-2; abundance: many; CDR3nt: TGTGCCAGTGGACGCCCCACAGATACGCAGTATTTT; CDR3aa: CASGRPTDTQYF